This entry lists 20 T cell receptor beta chains sequenced from one sample in a study of blood T cell repertoires in COVID-19. Sequencing was performed with immunoSEQ multiplex PCR; in TCRdb, only in-frame clones are kept and a portion is missing. The profile shows around 53,000 clones, around 79% of them singletons. Material for sequencing was peripheral blood. These receptors were taken from a man in his 70s with active or convalescent COVID-19.

The J gene is TRBJ1-5, the V gene TRBV21-1; TRBD1 reflects the table's D call only, with no check against the DNA. TRBV21-1 is designated a pseudogene. This CDR3 has 20 amino acids. In DNA, the CDR3 is TGTGCCAGCAGCACCCCGGGACAGGATGCTGGGGTCTTCAACAATCAGCCCCAGCATTTT. Residues: CASSTPGQDAGVFNNQPQHF.

The chain recombines TRBV7-6 with TRBJ2-1; D is perhaps TRBD1 (5 bases). Trimming left V 3 bases short and J 6 bases short, with 9 bases between. Germline V gene sequence: CDR1 SGHVS, CDR2 FNYEAQ. This CDR3 region has 13 residues. The CDR3: CASSFRASNEQFF. The CDR3 region has the DNA TGTGCCAGCAGCTTCAGGGCCTCCAATGAGCAGTTCTTC. The variable domain in full, completed from reference TRBV7-6 and TRBJ2-1, reads GAGVSQSPRYKVTKRGQDVALRCDPISGHVSLYWYRQALGQGPEFLTYFNYEAQQDKSGLPNDRFSAERPEGSISTLTIQRTEQRDSAMYRCASSFRASNEQFFGPGTRLTVL.

The chain couples TRBV5-1 to TRBJ2-2; TRBD1 aligns across 7 bases. The CDR3 spans 14 residues. Losses at the gene ends were 4 bases for V and 5 bases for J; bases not matched to a gene: 5. Germline V gives CDR1 SGHRS, CDR2 YFSETQ. The CDR3 spells CASSTGVGTGELFF. The CDR3 DNA reads as TGCGCCAGCAGCACAGGGGTAGGGACCGGGGAGCTGTTTTTT.

The V call is TRBV14, the J call TRBJ1-2, with TRBD1 as a possible D gene (6 bases). The V gene lost 4 bases and the J gene lost 7 bases, with 13 bases spanning the gap. The CDR3 has 13 amino acids. CDR1 and CDR2 from the germline V gene are SGHDN and FVKESK. CDR3 sequence (DNA): TGTGCCAGCAGCCTCCGAGGGGGAGTTGGCTACACCTTC. Amino acid sequence: CASSLRGGVGYTF.

V gene TRBV4-3 combines with J gene TRBJ2-1; 9 bases align to TRBD2. The V segment lost 0 bases and the J segment 7 bases; nucleotides outside the gene matches: 10. Looked up from germline, CDR1 is LGHNA and CDR2 is YSLEER. The CDR3 extends over 17 amino acids. The CDR3 is CASSQDILAGLRNEQFF. The CDR3 DNA is TGCGCCAGCAGCCAAGACATCCTAGCGGGACTACGAAATGAGCAGTTCTTC.

This clone has a handful of counts. CDR3 residues: CASRGTGTGAFEQYF. The CDR3, as DNA: TGTGCCAGCAGGGGAACCGGGACAGGGGCATTCGAGCAGTACTTC. This chain connects TRBV28 to TRBJ2-7, with 10 bases aligning to TRBD1. Germline trimming cut 6 bases from V and 6 bases from J; bases unmatched to any gene: 11. This CDR3 is built from 15 residues. From germline, CDR1 is MDHEN and CDR2 SYDVKM.

V and J are TRBV5-4 and TRBJ1-3, with D hard to call. The germline V gene encodes CDR1 SGHNT and CDR2 YYREEE (reference sequence). The CDR3 contains 16 residues. Trimming stripped 3 bases from V and 0 bases from J, with 13 bases between. The CDR3 sequence: CASSCKRDISGNTIYF. CDR3 DNA sequence: TGTGCCAGCAGCTGTAAGAGAGATATCTCTGGAAACACCATATATTTT.

The gene calls are TRBV2 and TRBJ1-2; D is unclear. The germline V gene has CDR1 SNHLY and CDR2 FYNNEI. CDR3 length: 15 amino acids. Trimming stripped 6 bases from V and 2 bases from J, with 16 bases between. CDR3 nucleotide sequence: TGTGCCAGCAGGGCGGGCCGCTTAATCAACTATGGCTACACCTTC. It yields the protein CASRAGRLINYGYTF.

The rearrangement uses TRBV18 and TRBJ2-1; 7 bases are shared with TRBD2. Germline CDR1 reads KGHSH; CDR2 reads LQKENI. V trimming: 2 bases; J trimming: 8 bases; junction bases outside the gene matches: 6. CDR3 length: 14 residues. CDR3 DNA: TGTGCCAGCTCACCAGCGGGGGTTGGGGATGAGCAGTTCTTC. Protein sequence: CASSPAGVGDEQFF.

The genes are TRBV28 and TRBJ1-5; 8 nucleotides align to TRBD1. The CDR3 is made up of 14 amino acids. Germline lookup yields CDR1 MDHEN and CDR2 SYDVKM. V lost 5 bases and J lost 7; bases outside the gene matches: 7. CDR3 loop: CASSLTGGLQPQHF. For the CDR3, the DNA is TGTGCCAGCAGTCTAACAGGGGGTTTGCAGCCCCAGCATTTT.

V usage is TRBV19 and J usage is TRBJ1-1, with unresolved D. The germline V gene has CDR1 LNHDA and CDR2 SQIVND (reference sequence). The ends were cut back, 4 bases at V and 1 base at J, with 19 bases in the middle. The CDR3 is 17 amino acids. CDR3: CASSKSKIMGRNTEAFF. DNA for the CDR3: TGTGCCAGTAGTAAATCCAAAATCATGGGGAGGAACACTGAAGCTTTCTTT. The complete variable domain, with remaining parts taken from reference TRBV19 and TRBJ1-1, reads DGGITQSPKYLFRKEGQNVTLSCEQNLNHDAMYWYRQDPGQGLRLIYYSQIVNDFQKGDIAEGYSVSREKKESFPLTVTSAQKNPTAFYLCASSKSKIMGRNTEAFFGQGTRLTVV.

The chain joins TRBV5-1 to TRBJ2-5; the D gene is possibly TRBD2 (6 bases). Deletions cut 4 bases from V and 5 bases from J, with 18 bases between. Germline lookup yields CDR1 SGHRS and CDR2 YFSETQ. The CDR3 length is 15 residues. The CDR3, as DNA: TGCGCCAGCAGCCTGAGCCAGGGAGGTTGGGAGACCCAGTACTTC. Its translation: CASSLSQGGWETQYF.

This clone was found a few times. The chain combines TRBV24-1 with TRBJ1-5; TRBD1 agrees at 8 bases. The CDR3 consists of 16 residues. Germline loops: CDR1 KGHDR, CDR2 SFDVKD. With V trimmed by 4 bases and J by 3 bases, 7 bases remained unmatched. CDR3 amino acids: CATSESGQAYNQPQHF. CDR3 DNA: TGTGCCACCAGTGAATCGGGACAGGCGTACAATCAGCCCCAGCATTTT.

The chain carries TRBV27 and TRBJ2-2, with D possibly matching TRBD2 (7 bases). This CDR3 is built from 16 residues. Germline V lookup: CDR1 MNHEY, CDR2 SMNVEV (reference sequence). V lost 2 bases, J lost 2 bases, and 12 bases lay in between. The CDR3 is CASSLPGGLNTGELFF. The CDR3 DNA reads TGTGCCAGCAGTTTACCCGGGGGGCTTAACACCGGGGAGCTGTTTTTT.

This clone was recorded once. The chain carries TRBV19 and TRBJ2-7; no clear D gene. Per germline, CDR1 LNHDA and CDR2 SQIVND (reference sequence). CDR3 length: 11 amino acids. Trimming removed 4 bases from V and 2 bases from J, with 3 bases in between. CDR3 sequence reads: CASSNTYEQYF. CDR3 DNA sequence: TGTGCCAGTAGTAACACCTACGAGCAGTACTTC.

The V gene is TRBV7-9, the J gene TRBJ2-7; 9 bases are a match to TRBD1. The ends lost 5 bases at V and 5 bases at J; junction bases unmatched: 13. Germline CDR1 SEHNR, CDR2 FQNEAQ (reference sequence). This CDR3 spans 16 amino acids. The CDR3 coding sequence is TGTGCCAGCAGCCGTACCGGGACAGGGCCTTCCCACGAGCAGTACTTC. Its translation is CASSRTGTGPSHEQYF.

The chain is built from TRBV11-2 and TRBJ1-6, with a weak D call TRBD1 (5 bases). Germline values: CDR1 SGHAT, CDR2 FQNNGV. The CDR3 loop spans 15 amino acids. The germline V and J ends were trimmed by 5 bases and 5 bases, with 13 bases remaining between them. The CDR3 nucleotides are TGTGCCAGCAGCCCTATGGGGGGTGATAATTCACCCCTCCACTTT. This gives the protein CASSPMGGDNSPLHF.

The chain is built from TRBV9 and TRBJ2-1; 12 bases match TRBD2. Germline V gene lookup returns CDR1 SGDLS and CDR2 YYNGEE. V lost 7 bases, J lost 9 bases, and 11 bases stayed unmatched. This CDR3 has 15 residues. CDR3 nucleotides: TGTGCCAGCTCCCTGGCTAGCGGGAGGGACGGTGAGCAGTTCTTC. Translating gives CASSLASGRDGEQFF.

This clone was seen more than once but under ten times. This chain links TRBV7-2 with TRBJ2-7; possible D gene TRBD1, 5 bases. Germline V gene data show CDR1 as SGHTA and CDR2 as FQGNSA. V was clipped by 1 base and J by 3 bases, with 13 bases between them. The CDR3 is 15 amino acids. CDR3 in amino acids: CASSLGPTVSYEQYF. CDR3 coding DNA: TGTGCCAGCAGCTTAGGTCCGACAGTGAGCTACGAGCAGTACTTC. Drawing the rest from reference TRBV7-2 and TRBJ2-7, the complete variable domain is GAGVSQSPSNKVTEKGKDVELRCDPISGHTALYWYRQSLGQGLEFLIYFQGNSAPDKSGLPSDRFSAERTGGSVSTLTIQRTQQEDSAVYLCASSLGPTVSYEQYFGPGTRLTVT.

V gene TRBV19 combines with J gene TRBJ1-1, with no clear D. The V end lost 6 bases, the J end lost 4 bases, and 15 bases lay between the germline ends. Germline V gene data show CDR1 as LNHDA and CDR2 as SQIVND (reference sequence). This CDR3 has 14 amino acids. The CDR3: CASRDSGYGTEAFF. The CDR3 bases are TGTGCCAGTAGAGATTCAGGCTACGGCACTGAAGCTTTCTTT.